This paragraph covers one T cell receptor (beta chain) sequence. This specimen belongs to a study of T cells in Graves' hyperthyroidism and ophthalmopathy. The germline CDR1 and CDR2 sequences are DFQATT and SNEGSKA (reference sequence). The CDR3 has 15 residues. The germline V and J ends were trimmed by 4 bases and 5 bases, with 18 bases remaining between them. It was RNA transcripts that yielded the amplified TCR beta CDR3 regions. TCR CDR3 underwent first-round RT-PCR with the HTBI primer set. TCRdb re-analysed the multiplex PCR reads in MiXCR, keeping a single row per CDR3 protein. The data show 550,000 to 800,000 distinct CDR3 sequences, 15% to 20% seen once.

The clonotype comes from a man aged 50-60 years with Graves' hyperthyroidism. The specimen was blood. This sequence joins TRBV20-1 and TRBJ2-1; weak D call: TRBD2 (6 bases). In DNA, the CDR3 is TGCAGTGCTAAAACCGGGACTGGTATCAACAATGAGCAGTTCTTC. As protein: CSAKTGTGINNEQFF.